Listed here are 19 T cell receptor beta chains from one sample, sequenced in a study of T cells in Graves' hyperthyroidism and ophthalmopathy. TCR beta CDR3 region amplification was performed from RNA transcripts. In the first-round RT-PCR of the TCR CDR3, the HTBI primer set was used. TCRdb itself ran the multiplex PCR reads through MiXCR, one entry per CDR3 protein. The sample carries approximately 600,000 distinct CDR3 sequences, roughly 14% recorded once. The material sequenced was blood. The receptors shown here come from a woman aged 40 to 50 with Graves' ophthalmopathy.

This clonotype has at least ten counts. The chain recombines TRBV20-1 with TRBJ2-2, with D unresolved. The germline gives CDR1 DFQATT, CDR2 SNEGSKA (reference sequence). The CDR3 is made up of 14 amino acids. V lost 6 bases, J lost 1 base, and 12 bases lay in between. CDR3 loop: CSAKDDGNTGELFF. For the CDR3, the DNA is TGCAGTGCCAAGGACGATGGGAACACCGGGGAGCTGTTTTTT.

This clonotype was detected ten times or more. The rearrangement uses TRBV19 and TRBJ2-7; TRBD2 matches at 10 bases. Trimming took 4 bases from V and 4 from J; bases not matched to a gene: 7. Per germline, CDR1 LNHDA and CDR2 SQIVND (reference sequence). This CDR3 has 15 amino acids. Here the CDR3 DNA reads TGTGCCAGTAGTAGTGCGGGACTAGCGAGTTACGAGCAGTACTTC. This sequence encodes CASSSAGLASYEQYF.

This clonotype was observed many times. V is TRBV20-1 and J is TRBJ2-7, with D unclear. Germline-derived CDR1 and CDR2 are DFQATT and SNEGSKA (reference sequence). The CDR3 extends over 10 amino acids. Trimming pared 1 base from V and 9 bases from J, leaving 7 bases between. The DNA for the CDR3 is TGCAGTGCTAGAGCAGGCGGGCAGTACTTC. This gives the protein CSARAGGQYF.

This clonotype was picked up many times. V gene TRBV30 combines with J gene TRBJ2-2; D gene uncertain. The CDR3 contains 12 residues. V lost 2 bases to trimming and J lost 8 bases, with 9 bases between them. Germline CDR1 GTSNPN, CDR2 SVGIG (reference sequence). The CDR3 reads CAWSPGLGELFF. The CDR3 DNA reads TGTGCCTGGAGTCCCGGGTTGGGGGAGCTGTTTTTT.

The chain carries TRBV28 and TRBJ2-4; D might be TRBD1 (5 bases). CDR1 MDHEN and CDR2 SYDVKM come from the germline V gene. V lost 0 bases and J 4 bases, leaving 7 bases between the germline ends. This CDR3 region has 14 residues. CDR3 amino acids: CASSLWAGKNIQYF. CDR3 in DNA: TGTGCCAGCAGTTTATGGGCAGGGAAAAACATTCAGTACTTC.

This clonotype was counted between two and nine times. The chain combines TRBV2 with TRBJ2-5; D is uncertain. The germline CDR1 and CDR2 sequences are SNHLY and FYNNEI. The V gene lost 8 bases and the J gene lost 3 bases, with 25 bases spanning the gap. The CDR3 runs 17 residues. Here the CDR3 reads CASLSIMGVTREETQYF. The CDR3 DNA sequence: TGTGCCAGCCTCAGTATCATGGGTGTGACGCGTGAAGAGACCCAGTACTTC.

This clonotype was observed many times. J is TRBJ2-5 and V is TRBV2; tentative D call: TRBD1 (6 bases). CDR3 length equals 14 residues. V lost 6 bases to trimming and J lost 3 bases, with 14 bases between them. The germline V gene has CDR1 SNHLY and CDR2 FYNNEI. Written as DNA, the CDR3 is TGTGCCAGCAGAATCGAACAGGGTGAAGAGACCCAGTACTTC. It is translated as CASRIEQGEETQYF.

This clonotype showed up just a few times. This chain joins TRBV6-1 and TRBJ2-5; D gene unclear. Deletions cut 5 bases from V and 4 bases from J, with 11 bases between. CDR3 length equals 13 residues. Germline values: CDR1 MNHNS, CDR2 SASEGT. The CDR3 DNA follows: TGTGCCAGCAGTCGGACCCTCACAGAGACCCAGTACTTC. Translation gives CASSRTLTETQYF.

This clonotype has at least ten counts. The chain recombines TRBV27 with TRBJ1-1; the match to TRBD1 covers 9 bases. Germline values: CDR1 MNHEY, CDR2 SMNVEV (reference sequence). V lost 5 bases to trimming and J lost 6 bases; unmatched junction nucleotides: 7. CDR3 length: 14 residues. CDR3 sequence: CASSLRTGVSEAFF. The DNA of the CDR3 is TGTGCCAGCAGTCTTCGGACAGGGGTGTCTGAAGCTTTCTTT.

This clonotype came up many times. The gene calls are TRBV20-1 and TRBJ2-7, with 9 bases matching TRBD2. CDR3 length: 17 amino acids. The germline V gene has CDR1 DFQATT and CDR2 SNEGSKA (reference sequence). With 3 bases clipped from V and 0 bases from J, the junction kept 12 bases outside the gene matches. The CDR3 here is CSASDLLAGQSSYEQYF. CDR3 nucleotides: TGCAGTGCTAGTGATCTACTAGCGGGCCAGAGCTCCTACGAGCAGTACTTC.

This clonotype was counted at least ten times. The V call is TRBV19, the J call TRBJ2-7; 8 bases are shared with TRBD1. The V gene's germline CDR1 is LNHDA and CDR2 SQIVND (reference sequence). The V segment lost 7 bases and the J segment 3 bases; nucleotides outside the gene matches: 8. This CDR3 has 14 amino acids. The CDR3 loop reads CASKKGTGSYEQYF. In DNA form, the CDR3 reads TGTGCCAGTAAAAAGGGGACAGGTAGCTACGAGCAGTACTTC.

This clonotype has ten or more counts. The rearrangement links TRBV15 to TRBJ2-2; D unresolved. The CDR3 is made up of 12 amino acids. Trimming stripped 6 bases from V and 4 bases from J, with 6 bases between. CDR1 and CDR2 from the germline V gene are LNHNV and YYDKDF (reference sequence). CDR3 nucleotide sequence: TGTGCCACCAGTTACGCCACCGGGGAGCTGTTTTTT. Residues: CATSYATGELFF.

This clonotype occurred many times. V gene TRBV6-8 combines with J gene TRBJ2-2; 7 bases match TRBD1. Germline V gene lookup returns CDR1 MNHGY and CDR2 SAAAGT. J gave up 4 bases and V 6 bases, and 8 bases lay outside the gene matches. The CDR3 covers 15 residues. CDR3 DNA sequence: TGTGCCAGCAGATTCAAGACAGGGATCACCGGGGAGCTGTTTTTT. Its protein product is CASRFKTGITGELFF.

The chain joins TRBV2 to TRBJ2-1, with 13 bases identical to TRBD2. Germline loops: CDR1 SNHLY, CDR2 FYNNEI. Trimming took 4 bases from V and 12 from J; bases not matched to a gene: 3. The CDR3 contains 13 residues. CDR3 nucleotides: TGTGCCAGCAGTGGACTAGCGGGAGGACGGCAGTTCTTC. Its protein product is CASSGLAGGRQFF.

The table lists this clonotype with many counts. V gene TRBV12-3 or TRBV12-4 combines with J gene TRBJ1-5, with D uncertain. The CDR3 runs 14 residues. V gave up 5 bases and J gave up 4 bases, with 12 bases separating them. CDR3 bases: TGTGCCAGCAGTGAATCGGCGGAGAATCAGCCCCAGCATTTT. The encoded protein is CASSESAENQPQHF.

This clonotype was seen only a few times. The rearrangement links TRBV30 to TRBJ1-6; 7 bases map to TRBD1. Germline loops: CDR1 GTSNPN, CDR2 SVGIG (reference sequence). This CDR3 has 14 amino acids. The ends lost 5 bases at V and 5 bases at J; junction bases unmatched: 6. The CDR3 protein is CAWRGTANNSPLHF. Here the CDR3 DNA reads TGTGCCTGGCGCGGGACAGCCAATAATTCACCCCTCCACTTT.

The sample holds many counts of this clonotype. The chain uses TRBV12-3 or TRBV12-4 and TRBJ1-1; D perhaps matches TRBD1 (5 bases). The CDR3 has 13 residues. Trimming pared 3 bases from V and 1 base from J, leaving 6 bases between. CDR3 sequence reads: CASSFGTNTEAFF. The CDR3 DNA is TGTGCCAGCAGTTTTGGGACGAACACTGAAGCTTTCTTT.

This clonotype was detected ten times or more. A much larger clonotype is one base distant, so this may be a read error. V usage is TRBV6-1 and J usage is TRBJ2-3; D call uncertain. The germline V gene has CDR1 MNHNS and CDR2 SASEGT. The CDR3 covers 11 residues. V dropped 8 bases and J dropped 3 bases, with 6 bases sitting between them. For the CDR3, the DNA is TGTGCCAGCGGAAGAACAGATACGCAGTATTTT. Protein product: CASGRTDTQYF.

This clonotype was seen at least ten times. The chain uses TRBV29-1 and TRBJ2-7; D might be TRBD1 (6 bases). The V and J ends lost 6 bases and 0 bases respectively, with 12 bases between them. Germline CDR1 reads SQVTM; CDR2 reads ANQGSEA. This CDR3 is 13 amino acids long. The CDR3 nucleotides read TGCAGCGTCCGAACAGGGATCTCCTACGAGCAGTACTTC. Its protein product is CSVRTGISYEQYF.